This T cell receptor (beta chain) was recovered during a study of T cell responses to AZD1222 COVID-19 vaccine. Notes on the study in general: With dominance at 160-218 and 743-854, vaccine-associated CD4 TCRs spanned spike. Repertoires were collected only later (after the peak T cell response had occurred).

TCRdb's table, derived via immunoSEQ multiplex PCR, lists solely in-frame clones and lacks some. The sample yields about 53,000 clones, roughly 80% seen once. Worth noting for this clone: Its cognate antigen is unknown.

The clonotype originates from an adult in good health. The specimen comprised peripheral blood, sampled on day 0 of AZD1222 vaccination.

This CDR3 reads CASSLDLNRVRRDNGYTF. CDR3 DNA sequence: TGTGCCAGCAGCTTAGATCTCAATAGGGTTCGGCGGGACAATGGCTACACCTTC. The genes are TRBV11-2 and TRBJ1-2; a possible D gene is TRBD1 (6 bases). CDR1 is SGHAT and CDR2 is FQNNGV in the germline V gene. V was cut by 0 bases and J by 6 bases, with 23 bases left in between. There are 18 residues in the CDR3.